The 5 T cell receptor beta chains listed next were all sequenced from one sample in a study of CD8+CD57+ T cells in acquired aplastic anemia. Genomic DNA served as template for TCR beta VDJ and CDR3 profiling. TCRdb ran MiXCR on the reads and lists one entry per CDR3 protein. Of approximately 70,000 distinct CDR3 sequences in the sample, around 55% are singletons; the top ten hold over 2%. The sequencing sample was made of sorted CD4+, CD8+, or CD8+CD57+ T cells (not recorded which) from PBMCs. All receptors derive from a human donor in good health, serving as a control.

For this clonotype: Since the CDR3 does not end with the conserved phenylalanine or tryptophan, this likely comes from a read error. No DNA is shown, since the ends of the CDR3 on it are uncertain; the CDR3 is the one TCRdb lists. This chain joins TRBV2 and TRBJ2-1; the listed D gene, TRBD1, was not tested against the DNA. Germline V gene lookup returns CDR1 SNHLY and CDR2 FYNNEI. The CDR3 has 8 amino acids, counting both end residues. CDR3 protein: CARGPWGN.

The sample holds one count of this clonotype. This chain joins TRBV29-1 and TRBJ1-2, with D maybe TRBD1 (6 bases). CDR1 and CDR2 (germline): SQVTM, ANQGSEA. With 5 bases removed from V and 0 bases from J, the gap between germline ends came to 13 bases. The CDR3 has 14 residues. Written as DNA, the CDR3 is TGCAGCGTTTCGGGGACACAAGCTAACTATGGCTACACCTTC. Translating gives CSVSGTQANYGYTF. Together with reference TRBV29-1 and TRBJ1-2, the CDR3 gives the full variable domain: SAVISQKPSRDICQRGTSLTIQCQVDSQVTMMFWYRQQPGQSLTLIATANQGSEATYESGFVIDKFPISRPNLTFSTLTVSNMSPEDSSIYLCSVSGTQANYGYTFGSGTRLTVV.

About this clonotype: A much bigger clone sits one base away, suggesting this may be a read error. The chain uses TRBV6-5 and TRBJ2-1; 11 bases match TRBD2. J lost 9 bases, V lost 2 bases, and 6 bases had no gene match. Per germline, CDR1 MNHEY and CDR2 SVGAGI. The CDR3 contains 15 residues. The CDR3 spells CASSYPRSGRGEQFF. CDR3 coding DNA: TGTGCCAGCAGTTACCCTCGTAGCGGGAGGGGTGAGCAGTTCTTC.

This chain joins TRBV10-2 and TRBJ1-1; 7 bases agree with TRBD1. Germline trimming cut 0 bases from V and 2 bases from J; bases unmatched to any gene: 9. The CDR3 spans 17 residues. Germline CDR1 reads WSHSY; CDR2 reads SAAADI. Written as DNA, the CDR3 is TGCGCCAGCAGTGAGTCCTGGAGACAGGGCCTTAACACTGAAGCTTTCTTT. This encodes CASSESWRQGLNTEAFF.

This clonotype occurred many times. The rearrangement uses TRBV11-3 and TRBJ2-1; D not resolved. The CDR3 consists of 15 residues. The germline V gene has CDR1 SGHNT and CDR2 YENEEA. V was cut by 1 base and J by 1 base, with 8 bases left in between. Written as DNA, the CDR3 is TGTGCCAGCAGCTTAGTTCACAAATCCTACAATGAGCAGTTCTTC. Its protein is CASSLVHKSYNEQFF.